These 32 T cell receptor beta chains were sequenced from one sample in a study of PD-L1 blockade in urothelial cancer. TCRdb keeps only in-frame clones here, not all; method: immunoSEQ multiplex PCR. This table has approximately 30,000 clones, 80% to 90% appearing once. The time point was: peripheral blood 6 weeks after treatment start. This specimen was PBMCs, taken around atezolizumab (anti-PD-L1) treatment. The receptors shown here come from a man at least 80 years old with urothelial cancer.

The chain carries TRBV5-6 and TRBJ2-7; 10 nucleotides match TRBD1. With V trimmed by 4 bases and J by 0 bases, 7 bases remained unmatched. Germline loops: CDR1 SGHDT, CDR2 YYEEEE. The CDR3 extends over 16 amino acids. This CDR3 reads CASSRKGQGTSYEQYF. The CDR3 DNA is TGTGCCAGCAGCCGCAAGGGACAGGGGACCTCCTACGAGCAGTACTTC. The complete variable domain, with remaining parts taken from reference TRBV5-6 and TRBJ2-7, reads DAGVTQSPTHLIKTRGQQVTLRCSPKSGHDTVSWYQQALGQGPQFIFQYYEEEERQRGNFPDRFSGHQFPNYSSELNVNALLLGDSALYLCASSRKGQGTSYEQYFGPGTRLTVT.

The chain joins TRBV7-2 to TRBJ2-7; 9 positions agree with TRBD2. The CDR3 is made up of 15 amino acids. V lost 5 bases to trimming and J lost 1 base; unmatched junction nucleotides: 6. Germline CDR1 SGHTA, CDR2 FQGNSA. CDR3 coding DNA: TGTGCCAGCAGCCCTCGGCGGGGGGGGTCCTACGAGCAGTACTTC. Translating gives CASSPRRGGSYEQYF.

This clone has just a few counts. The rearrangement links TRBV19 to TRBJ1-5; 7 bases agree with TRBD1. This CDR3 is 14 amino acids long. In germline, CDR1 is LNHDA, CDR2 SQIVND (reference sequence). Trimming cost V 5 bases and J 11 bases; bases outside gene matches: 12. CDR3 sequence reads: CASSFGQVQGAQHF. The CDR3 region has the DNA TGTGCCAGTAGTTTTGGACAGGTCCAAGGGGCCCAGCATTTT.

This clone is a singleton in its sample. The J gene is TRBJ1-2, the V gene TRBV28; D might be TRBD1 (5 bases). The CDR3 consists of 15 residues. Germline CDR1 and CDR2: MDHEN and SYDVKM. V was trimmed by 6 bases and J by 3 bases, leaving 17 bases between them. CDR3 region: CASRGLGALYYGYTF. CDR3 sequence (DNA): TGTGCCAGCAGGGGTCTAGGGGCGCTATACTATGGCTACACCTTC.

This clone is a singleton in its sample. This same CDR3 is encoded by further DNA sequences in the sample. The chain joins TRBV5-1 to TRBJ2-7; maybe TRBD1 (7 bases). The V gene's germline CDR1 is SGHRS and CDR2 YFSETQ. The germline V and J ends were trimmed by 4 bases and 2 bases, with 13 bases remaining between them. The CDR3 extends over 14 amino acids. DNA for the CDR3: TGCGCCAGCAGCCTGGAGGGACAGACCTACGAGCAGTACTTC. Protein: CASSLEGQTYEQYF.

The J gene is TRBJ2-7, the V gene TRBV6-1, with D perhaps TRBD2 (6 bases). The CDR3 spans 18 residues. The V end lost 0 bases, the J end lost 2 bases, and 20 bases lay between the germline ends. CDR1 and CDR2 from the germline V gene are MNHNS and SASEGT. For the CDR3, the DNA is TGTGCCAGCAGTGAAGCGCGGGCCCTACGGGACTTTCCCTACGAGCAGTACTTC. Amino acid sequence: CASSEARALRDFPYEQYF.

V is TRBV5-4 and J is TRBJ2-6; possibly TRBD1 for D (6 bases). CDR3 size: 15 residues. V lost 5 bases and J lost 4, with 13 bases in between. Germline-derived CDR1 and CDR2 are SGHNT and YYREEE (reference sequence). CDR3 coding DNA: TGTGCCAGCAGTTCCACAGGGTCCGGGGCCAACGTCCTGACTTTC. It specifies CASSSTGSGANVLTF.

The chain joins TRBV6-5 to TRBJ1-1; no definite D call. CDR1 is MNHEY, CDR2 SVGAGI, per germline. This CDR3 comprises 12 residues. Trimming left V 4 bases short and J 5 bases short, with 8 bases between. The chain's CDR3 is CASSSAGTEAFF. The CDR3, as DNA: TGTGCCAGCAGTTCCGCGGGTACTGAAGCTTTCTTT.

The chain combines TRBV5-4 with TRBJ1-1; D not resolved. Per the germline V gene, CDR1 is SGHNT and CDR2 is YYREEE (reference sequence). The V and J ends lost 5 bases and 1 base respectively, with 9 bases between them. The CDR3 length is 13 residues. CDR3 sequence (DNA): TGTGCCAGCAGTGACCGACAGAACACTGAAGCTTTCTTT. The encoded protein is CASSDRQNTEAFF.

V is TRBV5-6 and J is TRBJ2-2; 9 nucleotides agree with TRBD1. The CDR3 spans 17 residues. The junction had 11 bases not matched to a gene; V was cut back by 3 bases and J by 5 bases. Germline CDR1 and CDR2: SGHDT and YYEEEE. The DNA for the CDR3 is TGTGCCAGCAGCTCGGTTAGTGGGGACAGGGATACCGGGGAGCTGTTTTTT. It specifies CASSSVSGDRDTGELFF.

This chain connects TRBV7-6 to TRBJ2-7; tentative D call: TRBD2 (5 bases). CDR1 SGHVS and CDR2 FNYEAQ come from the germline V gene. V was clipped by 2 bases and J by 7 bases, with 12 bases between them. This CDR3 spans 13 amino acids. The CDR3 protein is CASSLTPSGEQYF. The CDR3 DNA follows: TGTGCCAGCAGCTTAACACCGTCGGGGGAGCAGTACTTC.

The DNA for the CDR3 is TGTGCCAGCAGCAAGACTAGCGGGAGTGTCGGGGAGCTGTTTTTT. Its translation is CASSKTSGSVGELFF. V usage is TRBV7-2 and J usage is TRBJ2-2, with 12 nucleotides matching TRBD2. Germline CDR1 reads SGHTA; CDR2 reads FQGNSA. V lost 5 bases, J lost 7 bases, and 5 bases stayed unmatched. The CDR3 is 15 residues long.

The gene calls are TRBV9 and TRBJ2-3, with 8 bases lining up with TRBD2. CDR1 SGDLS and CDR2 YYNGEE come from the germline V gene. Unmatched junction bases numbered 11, after V lost 7 bases and J lost 4 bases. The CDR3 is 15 amino acids. In nucleotides, the CDR3 is TGTGCCAGCGTCCAATCGGCGGGAGGTTCAGATACGCAGTATTTT. Protein sequence: CASVQSAGGSDTQYF.

The chain uses TRBV2 and TRBJ1-4; no definite D call. There are 17 residues in the CDR3. Trimming took 5 bases from V and 10 from J, leaving 26 bases between them. Germline V gives CDR1 SNHLY, CDR2 FYNNEI. CDR3 sequence reads: CASSPTFSTDNRGKLFF. CDR3 in DNA: TGTGCCAGCAGTCCAACCTTCTCCACAGATAATCGTGGAAAACTGTTTTTT.

The chain carries TRBV7-2 and TRBJ2-7; D is ambiguous. Trimming cost V 8 bases and J 1 base, with 9 bases left between them. Per the germline V gene, CDR1 is SGHTA and CDR2 is FQGNSA. This CDR3 spans 12 amino acids. CDR3 bases: TGTGCCAGCGCCTACGGGTCCTACGAGCAGTACTTC. Translated: CASAYGSYEQYF.

This rearrangement joins TRBV4-3 to TRBJ1-1, with D perhaps TRBD1 (6 bases). V was cut by 0 bases and J by 11 bases, with 13 bases left in between. This CDR3 comprises 13 residues. Germline V gene lookup returns CDR1 LGHNA and CDR2 YSLEER. DNA of the CDR3: TGCGCCAGCAGCCAAGATATGGGGGCGTGGGCTTTCTTT. This encodes CASSQDMGAWAFF.

DNA for the CDR3: TGTGCCAGCACGCTTAGTTCGGGAGCGAAAGACAATGAGCAGTTCTTC. Its translation is CASTLSSGAKDNEQFF. The chain employs TRBV11-2 and TRBJ2-1; D might be TRBD2 (6 bases). Germline assignment: CDR1 SGHAT and CDR2 FQNNGV. Trimming took off 7 bases at V and 5 bases at J, with 21 bases between the two ends. The CDR3 has 16 residues.

This clone showed up just once. The rearrangement links TRBV10-2 to TRBJ1-4; maybe TRBD1 (5 bases). V was pared by 2 bases and J by 0 bases, with 13 bases between. Per the germline V gene, CDR1 is WSHSY and CDR2 is SAAADI. The CDR3 extends over 17 amino acids. The CDR3 protein is CASSEGGGQPTNEKLFF. The CDR3 bases are TGCGCCAGCAGTGAGGGGGGAGGACAACCAACTAATGAAAAACTGTTTTTT.

The chain employs TRBV5-4 and TRBJ1-4, with D hard to call. Per the germline V gene, CDR1 is SGHNT and CDR2 is YYREEE (reference sequence). The CDR3 covers 12 residues. Trimming took 4 bases from V and 7 from J, leaving 8 bases between them. The CDR3 spells CASSDGSEKLFF. CDR3 DNA: TGTGCCAGCAGCGATGGGAGTGAAAAACTGTTTTTT.

The chain joins TRBV5-6 to TRBJ2-1, with TRBD1 as a possible D gene (6 bases). The CDR3 runs to 13 residues. V lost 4 bases, J lost 9 bases, and 14 bases lay in between. The V gene's germline CDR1 is SGHDT and CDR2 YYEEEE. CDR3 region: CASSAPPGVEQFF. DNA for the CDR3: TGTGCCAGCAGCGCGCCCCCAGGGGTTGAGCAGTTCTTC.

The rearrangement joins TRBV7-8 to TRBJ1-1, with 7 nucleotides matching TRBD1. Germline values: CDR1 SGHVS, CDR2 FQNEAQ. After removal of 5 bases from V and 11 bases from J, the junction contained 2 bases not matched to a gene. This CDR3 has 10 amino acids. CDR3 in amino acids: CASSPDRAFF. CDR3 nucleotide sequence: TGTGCCAGCAGCCCGGACAGGGCTTTCTTT.

The chain is built from TRBV5-4 and TRBJ2-6, with D possibly TRBD2 on 6 matching bases. Germline V gene sequence: CDR1 SGHNT, CDR2 YYREEE (reference sequence). The V gene lost 4 bases and the J gene lost 0 bases, with 14 bases spanning the gap. This CDR3 comprises 17 residues. The CDR3 nucleotides are TGTGCCAGCAGCACTGGGACTTCTAGCTCTGGGGCCAACGTCCTGACTTTC. This sequence encodes CASSTGTSSSGANVLTF.

J is TRBJ1-6 and V is TRBV6-1, with D possibly TRBD1 on 5 matching bases. CDR1 is MNHNS and CDR2 is SASEGT in the germline V gene. This CDR3 region has 13 residues. V was cut by 6 bases and J by 6 bases, with 9 bases left in between. Here the CDR3 DNA reads TGTGCCAGCAGCAGACAGACTAATTCACCCCTCCACTTT. It encodes CASSRQTNSPLHF.

The rearrangement links TRBV15 to TRBJ2-5; weak D call: TRBD1 (6 bases). This CDR3 is built from 15 residues. CDR1 and CDR2 from the germline V gene are LNHNV and YYDKDF (reference sequence). V was pared by 3 bases and J by 2 bases, with 13 bases between. This chain's CDR3 is CATSSQGMKQETQYF. CDR3 DNA: TGTGCCACCAGCAGCCAGGGGATGAAACAAGAGACCCAGTACTTC.

The chain links TRBV4-2 to TRBJ2-3; 9 positions agree with TRBD2. Germline CDR1 and CDR2: LGHNA and YNFKEQ. The CDR3 consists of 16 residues. Trimming removed 3 bases from V and 2 bases from J; junction bases left unmatched: 6. The CDR3 region is CASSHTSGPSTDTQYF. As DNA, the CDR3 is TGTGCCAGCAGCCATACTAGCGGGCCCTCCACAGATACGCAGTATTTT.

This chain joins TRBV27 and TRBJ2-3; 7 bases fit TRBD1. Trimming removed 4 bases from V and 1 base from J; junction bases left unmatched: 11. Per the germline V gene, CDR1 is MNHEY and CDR2 is SMNVEV (reference sequence). The CDR3 contains 17 residues. The CDR3 DNA reads TGTGCCAGCAGTTGGCGTCGGAGCGGACAGGGCACAGATACGCAGTATTTT. This translates into CASSWRRSGQGTDTQYF.

The V gene is TRBV5-1, the J gene TRBJ1-5; 11 positions match TRBD1. This CDR3 contains 19 residues. The V gene end was trimmed by 4 bases and the J gene end by 3 bases; junction bases not matched to a gene: 15. Germline V CDR1 and CDR2: SGHRS, YFSETQ. The chain's CDR3 is CASSHRTGGLTGPNQPQHF. The CDR3, as DNA: TGCGCCAGCAGCCATAGGACAGGGGGCTTAACGGGGCCCAATCAGCCCCAGCATTTT.

V usage is TRBV5-1 and J usage is TRBJ2-1; D remains unclear. The CDR3 runs 15 residues. V lost 0 bases and J lost 3, with 10 bases in between. Germline-derived CDR1 and CDR2 are SGHRS and YFSETQ. The CDR3 reads CASSLEAASYNEQFF. CDR3 coding DNA: TGCGCCAGCAGCTTGGAGGCGGCGAGCTACAATGAGCAGTTCTTC.

CDR3 protein: CASSQERGTGELFF. The CDR3 nucleotides are TGCGCCAGCAGCCAAGAACGCGGAACCGGGGAGCTGTTTTTT. The chain couples TRBV4-1 to TRBJ2-2; D unresolved. This CDR3 is built from 14 residues. The V end lost 0 bases, the J end lost 5 bases, and 7 bases lay between the germline ends. The germline V gene encodes CDR1 MGHRA and CDR2 YSYEKL.

This sequence joins TRBV5-6 and TRBJ1-1; D is possibly TRBD1 (6 bases). V was trimmed by 3 bases and J by 3 bases, leaving 12 bases between them. Germline CDR1 reads SGHDT; CDR2 reads YYEEEE. CDR3 length equals 14 residues. CDR3 coding DNA: TGTGCCAGCAGCTCCTCGACAGGATACACTGAAGCTTTCTTT. Protein: CASSSSTGYTEAFF.

This chain joins TRBV6-6 and TRBJ1-2; no clear D gene. The germline V and J ends were trimmed by 6 bases and 3 bases, with 8 bases remaining between them. Germline-derived CDR1 and CDR2 are MNHNY and SVGAGI (reference sequence). The CDR3 consists of 12 residues. The CDR3 reads CASRGADYGYTF. DNA for the CDR3: TGTGCCAGCAGGGGAGCGGACTATGGCTACACCTTC.

The chain joins TRBV10-2 to TRBJ2-7, with 7 bases aligning to TRBD1. This CDR3 contains 13 residues. V was clipped by 10 bases and J by 3 bases; unmatched bases: 9. Germline assignment: CDR1 WSHSY and CDR2 SAAADI. The CDR3 bases are TGCGCCACCCGAGGGACAGATCTCTACGAGCAGTACTTC. This encodes CATRGTDLYEQYF.